The clone carrying this T cell receptor beta chain was seen a handful of times. Its antigen is unidentified. Quantitative 5'-RACE with molecular barcodes was used to make the TCR beta libraries. TCRdb re-called the 5' RACE reads through MiXCR, storing one row per CDR3 protein. The top ten hold 8% to 9.5% of the sample, which has fewer than 350,000 distinct CDR3 sequences, about 9.9% seen once. This entry belongs to a study of CD8 T cells in ankylosing spondylitis. Study-level findings and limits: According to the report, clones linked to the disease were significantly enriched in matched synovial fluid samples taken from ankylosing spondylitis patients.

Specimen: blood, either unsorted or a sorted T cell fraction (not recorded which). The origin of this receptor is a female donor with ankylosing spondylitis or in good health (not recorded which).

CDR3 nucleotide sequence: TGTGCCAGCAGGTTCCAGGGGGCTTGGGACATTCAGTACTTC. Protein: CASRFQGAWDIQYF. This chain connects TRBV27 to TRBJ2-4, with 8 bases matching TRBD1. This CDR3 spans 14 amino acids. V dropped 6 bases and J dropped 8; count of bases not matched to a gene: 9. Per the germline V gene, CDR1 is MNHEY and CDR2 is SMNVEV (reference sequence).